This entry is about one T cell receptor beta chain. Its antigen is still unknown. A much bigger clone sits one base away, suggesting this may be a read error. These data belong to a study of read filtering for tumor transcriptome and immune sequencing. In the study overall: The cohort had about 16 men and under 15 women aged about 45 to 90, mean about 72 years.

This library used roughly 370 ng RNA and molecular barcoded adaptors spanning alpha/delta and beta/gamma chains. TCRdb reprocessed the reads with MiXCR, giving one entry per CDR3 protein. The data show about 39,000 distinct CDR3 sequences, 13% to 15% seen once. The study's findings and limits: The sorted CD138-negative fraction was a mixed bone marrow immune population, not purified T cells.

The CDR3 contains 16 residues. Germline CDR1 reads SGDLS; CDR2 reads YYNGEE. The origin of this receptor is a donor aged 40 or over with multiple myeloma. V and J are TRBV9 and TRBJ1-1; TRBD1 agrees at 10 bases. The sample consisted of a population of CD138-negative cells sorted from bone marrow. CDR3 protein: CASSVDGGQGNTGAFF. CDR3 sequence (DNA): TGTGCCAGCAGCGTAGACGGGGGACAGGGGAACACTGGAGCTTTCTTT. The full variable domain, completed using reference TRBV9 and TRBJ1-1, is DSGVTQTPKHLITATGQRVTLRCSPRSGDLSVYWYQQSLDQGLQFLIQYYNGEERAKGNILERFSAQQFPDLHSELNLSSLELGDSALYFCASSVDGGQGNTGAFFGQGTRLTVV.